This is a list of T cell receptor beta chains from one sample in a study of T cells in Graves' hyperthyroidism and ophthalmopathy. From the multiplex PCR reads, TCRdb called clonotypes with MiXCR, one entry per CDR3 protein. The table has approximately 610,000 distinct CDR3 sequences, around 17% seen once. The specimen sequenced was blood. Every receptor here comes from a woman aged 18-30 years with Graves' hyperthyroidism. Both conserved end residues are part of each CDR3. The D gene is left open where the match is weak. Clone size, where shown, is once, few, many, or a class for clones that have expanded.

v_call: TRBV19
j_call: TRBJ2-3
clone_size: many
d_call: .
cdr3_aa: CASSIEGRTDTQYF
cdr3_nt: TGTGCCAGTAGTATTGAGGGGCGCACAGATACGCAGTATTTT

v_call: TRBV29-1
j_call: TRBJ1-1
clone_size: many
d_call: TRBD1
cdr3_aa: CSVGQGATEAFF
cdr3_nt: TGCAGCGTTGGGCAGGGGGCTACTGAAGCTTTCTTT

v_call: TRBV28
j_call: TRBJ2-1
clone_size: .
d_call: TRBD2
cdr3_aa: CASSGLAGGSTAYNEQFF
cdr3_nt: TGTGCCAGCAGTGGACTAGCGGGAGGGAGCACGGCGTACAATGAGCAGTTCTTC

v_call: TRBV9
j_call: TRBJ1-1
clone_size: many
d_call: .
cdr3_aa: CASSVGAGNTEAFF
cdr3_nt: TGTGCCAGCAGCGTAGGGGCAGGGAACACTGAAGCTTTCTTT

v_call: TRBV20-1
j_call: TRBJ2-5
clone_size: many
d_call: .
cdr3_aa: CSAGGEYQETQYF
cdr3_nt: TGCAGTGCGGGCGGGGAATACCAAGAGACCCAGTACTTC

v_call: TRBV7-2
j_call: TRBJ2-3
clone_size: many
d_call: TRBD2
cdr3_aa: CASSHGLAGFSDTQYF
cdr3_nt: TGTGCCAGCAGTCACGGACTAGCGGGGTTCTCAGATACGCAGTATTTT

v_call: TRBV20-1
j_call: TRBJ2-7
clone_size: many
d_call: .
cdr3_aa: CSASRDEQYF
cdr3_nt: TGCAGTGCTAGTAGGGACGAGCAGTACTTC

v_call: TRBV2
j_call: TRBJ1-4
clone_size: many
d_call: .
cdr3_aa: CASRRDATNEKLFF
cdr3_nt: TGTGCCAGCAGGAGGGACGCAACTAATGAAAAACTGTTTTTT

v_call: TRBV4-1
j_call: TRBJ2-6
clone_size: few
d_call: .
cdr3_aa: CASSQDLASSGANVLTF
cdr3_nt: TGCGCCAGCAGCCAAGATCTCGCCAGCTCTGGGGCCAACGTCCTGACTTTC

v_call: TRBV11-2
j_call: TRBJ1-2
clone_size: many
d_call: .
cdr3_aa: CASSLVTGATRGYTF
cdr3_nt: TGTGCCAGCAGCTTAGTCACGGGGGCAACGCGGGGCTACACCTTC

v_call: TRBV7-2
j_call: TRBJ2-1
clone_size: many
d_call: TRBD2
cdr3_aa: CASSLASTGGYNEQFF
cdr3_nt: TGTGCCAGCAGCTTAGCGTCCACGGGGGGCTACAATGAGCAGTTCTTC

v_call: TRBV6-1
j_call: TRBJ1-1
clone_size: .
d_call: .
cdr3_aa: CASSQDPGDTEAFF
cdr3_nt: TGTGCCAGCAGTCAAGACCCGGGGGATACTGAAGCTTTCTTT

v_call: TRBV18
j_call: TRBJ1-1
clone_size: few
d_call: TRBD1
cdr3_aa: CASSANPGTGGGPAEAFF
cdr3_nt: TGTGCCAGCTCAGCGAACCCCGGGACAGGGGGCGGGCCGGCTGAAGCTTTCTTT

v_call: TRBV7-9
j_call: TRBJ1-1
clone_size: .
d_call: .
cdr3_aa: CASSPLGRGVNTEAFF
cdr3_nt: TGTGCCAGCAGCCCCCTCGGTCGAGGCGTTAACACTGAAGCTTTCTTT

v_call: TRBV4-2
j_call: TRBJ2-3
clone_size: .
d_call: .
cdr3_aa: CASSHPGTDTQYF
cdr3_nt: TGTGCCAGCAGCCACCCGGGCACAGATACGCAGTATTTT

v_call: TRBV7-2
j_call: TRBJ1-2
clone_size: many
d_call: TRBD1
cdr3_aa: CASSFDGQGNGYTF
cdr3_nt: TGTGCCAGCAGCTTCGATGGACAGGGAAATGGCTACACCTTC

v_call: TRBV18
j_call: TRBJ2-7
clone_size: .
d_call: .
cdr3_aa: CASSPRPGQIYEQYF
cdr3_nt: TGTGCCAGCTCACCACGTCCCGGACAGATCTACGAGCAGTACTTC

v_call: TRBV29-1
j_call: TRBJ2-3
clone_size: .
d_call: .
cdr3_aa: CSVEVGKSLGTQYF
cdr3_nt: TGCAGCGTTGAAGTAGGAAAAAGCTTAGGTACGCAGTATTTT

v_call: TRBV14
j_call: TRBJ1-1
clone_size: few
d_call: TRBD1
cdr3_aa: CASSQVVPGGSTEAFF
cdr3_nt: TGTGCCAGCAGCCAAGTGGTGCCAGGGGGAAGCACTGAAGCTTTCTTT

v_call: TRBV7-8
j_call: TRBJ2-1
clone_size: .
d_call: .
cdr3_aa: CASSFTGSRNEQFF
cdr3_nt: TGTGCCAGCAGCTTCACAGGGTCTCGTAATGAGCAGTTCTTC

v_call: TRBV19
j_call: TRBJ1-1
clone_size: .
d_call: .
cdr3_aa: CASSISGRDEAFF
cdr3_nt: TGTGCCAGTAGTATATCCGGGAGAGATGAAGCTTTCTTT

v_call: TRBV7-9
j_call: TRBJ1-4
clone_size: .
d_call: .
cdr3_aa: CASSPKQGLGSTNEKLFF
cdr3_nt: TGTGCCAGCAGCCCCAAGCAGGGTTTAGGATCCACTAATGAAAAACTGTTTTTT

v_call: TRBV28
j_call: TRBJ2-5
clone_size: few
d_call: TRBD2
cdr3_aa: CASSFGTSGLYQETQYF
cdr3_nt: TGTGCCAGCAGTTTCGGGACTAGCGGCCTGTACCAAGAGACCCAGTACTTC

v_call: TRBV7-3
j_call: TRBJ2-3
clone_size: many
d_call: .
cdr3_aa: CASSLAGKTDTQYF
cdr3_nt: TGTGCCAGCAGCTTAGCGGGCAAGACAGATACGCAGTATTTT

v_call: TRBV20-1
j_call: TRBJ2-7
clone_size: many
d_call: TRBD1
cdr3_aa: CSARGTGDEQYF
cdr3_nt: TGCAGTGCTAGAGGGACAGGGGACGAGCAGTACTTC

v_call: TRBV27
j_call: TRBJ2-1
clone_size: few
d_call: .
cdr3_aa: CASSLSSTREQFF
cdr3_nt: TGTGCCAGCAGTTTATCGTCGACACGGGAGCAGTTCTTC

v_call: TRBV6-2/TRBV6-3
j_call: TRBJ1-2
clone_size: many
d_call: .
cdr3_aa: CASSDPSDSDYTF
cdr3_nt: TGTGCCAGCAGCGACCCTTCGGACAGCGACTACACCTTC

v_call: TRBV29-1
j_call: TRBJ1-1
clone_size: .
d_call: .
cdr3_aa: CSVELQGLRTEAFF
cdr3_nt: TGCAGCGTTGAATTGCAGGGCCTGAGGACTGAAGCTTTCTTT

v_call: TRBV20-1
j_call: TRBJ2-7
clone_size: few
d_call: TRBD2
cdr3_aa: CSARAGGTSGGQFYEQYF
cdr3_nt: TGCAGTGCTAGAGCCGGGGGGACTAGCGGGGGGCAATTCTACGAGCAGTACTTC

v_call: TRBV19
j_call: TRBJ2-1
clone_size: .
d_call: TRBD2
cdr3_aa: CASSSLAPSSYNEQFF
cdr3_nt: TGTGCCAGTAGTTCACTAGCGCCGAGCTCCTACAATGAGCAGTTCTTC

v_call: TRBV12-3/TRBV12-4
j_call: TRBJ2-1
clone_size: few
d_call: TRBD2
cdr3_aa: CASSPFSGGPQFF
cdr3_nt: TGTGCCAGCAGCCCTTTTTCGGGAGGGCCCCAGTTCTTC

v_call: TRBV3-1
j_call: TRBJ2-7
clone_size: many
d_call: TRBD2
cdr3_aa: CASSQEGRGEGSYEQYF
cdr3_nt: TGTGCCAGCAGCCAAGAAGGGCGAGGGGAGGGGTCCTACGAGCAGTACTTC

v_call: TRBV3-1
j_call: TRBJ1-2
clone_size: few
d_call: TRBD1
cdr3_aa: CASSHRQGSYGYTF
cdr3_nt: TGTGCCAGCAGTCACAGACAGGGCTCCTATGGCTACACCTTC

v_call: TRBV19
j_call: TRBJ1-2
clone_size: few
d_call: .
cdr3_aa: CASSTDSAYGYTF
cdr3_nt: TGTGCCAGTAGTACCGACAGCGCCTATGGCTACACCTTC

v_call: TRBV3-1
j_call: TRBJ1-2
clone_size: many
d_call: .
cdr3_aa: CASSQVQSYGYTF
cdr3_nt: TGTGCCAGCAGCCAAGTTCAATCCTATGGCTACACCTTC

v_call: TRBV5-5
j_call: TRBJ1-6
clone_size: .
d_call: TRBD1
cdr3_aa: CASSRGTGNNSPLHF
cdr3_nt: TGTGCCAGCAGCCGCGGGACAGGGAATAATTCACCCCTCCACTTT

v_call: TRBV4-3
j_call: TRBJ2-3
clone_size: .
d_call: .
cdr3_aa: CASSQARATSTDTQYF
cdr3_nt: TGCGCCAGCAGCCAAGCAAGAGCAACTAGCACAGATACGCAGTATTTT

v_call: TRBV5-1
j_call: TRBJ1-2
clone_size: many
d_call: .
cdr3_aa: CASSSPGYNYGYTF
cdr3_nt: TGCGCCAGCAGCTCTCCGGGATACAACTATGGCTACACCTTC

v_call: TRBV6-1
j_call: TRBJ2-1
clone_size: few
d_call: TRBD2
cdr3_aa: CASRFTGTSGGEQFF
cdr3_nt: TGTGCCAGCAGGTTCACCGGGACTAGCGGCGGTGAGCAGTTCTTC

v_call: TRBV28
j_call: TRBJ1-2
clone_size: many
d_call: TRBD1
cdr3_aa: CASSGTGEIYGYTF
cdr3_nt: TGTGCCAGCAGTGGGACAGGGGAGATCTATGGCTACACCTTC

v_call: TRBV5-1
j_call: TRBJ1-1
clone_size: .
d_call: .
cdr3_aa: CASRPGAQMNTEAFF
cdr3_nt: TGCGCCAGCAGACCAGGGGCGCAGATGAACACTGAAGCTTTCTTT

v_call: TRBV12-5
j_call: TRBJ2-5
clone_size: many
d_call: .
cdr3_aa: CASGLVLGRDSPIRKQETQYF
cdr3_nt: TGTGCTAGTGGTTTGGTTTTAGGGCGGGACAGCCCCATTAGAAAACAAGAGACCCAGTACTTC

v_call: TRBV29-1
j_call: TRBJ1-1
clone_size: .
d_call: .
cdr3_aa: CSVTDSMNTEAFF
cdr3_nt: TGCAGCGTTACTGACAGCATGAACACTGAAGCTTTCTTT

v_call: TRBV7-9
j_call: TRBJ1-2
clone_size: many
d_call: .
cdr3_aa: CASSRQIPYGYTF
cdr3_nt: TGTGCCAGCAGCCGACAGATTCCCTATGGCTACACCTTC

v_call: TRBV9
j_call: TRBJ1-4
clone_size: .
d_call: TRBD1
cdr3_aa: CASSSQGAQDEKLFF
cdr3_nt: TGTGCCAGCAGCTCACAGGGGGCGCAGGATGAAAAACTGTTTTTT